The 27 T cell receptor beta chains given below trace back to one sample, sequenced in a study of blood T cell repertoires in COVID-19. The table came from immunoSEQ multiplex PCR; TCRdb's copy has only in-frame clones and leaves some out. The sample comprises about 140,000 clones, roughly 80% of which are singletons, and roughly 9% rests with the top ten. Sequenced: peripheral blood. These receptors came from a woman aged 45-65 years with active or convalescent COVID-19.

The chain employs TRBV7-3 and TRBJ2-2; 12 bases align to TRBD1. CDR3 length: 19 residues. The V gene end was trimmed by 1 base and the J gene end by 4 bases; junction bases not matched to a gene: 10. Germline CDR1 reads SGHTA; CDR2 reads FQGTGA. CDR3 coding DNA: TGTGCCAGCAGCTTAAGGGCTCCGGGACAGGGGGCTCTCACCGGGGAGCTGTTTTTT. It yields the protein CASSLRAPGQGALTGELFF.

This CDR3 is CASSQDLGSGGLTDTQYF. The CDR3 nucleotides are TGCGCCAGCAGCCAAGATCTTGGTAGCGGGGGACTCACAGATACGCAGTATTTT. The chain is built from TRBV4-3 and TRBJ2-3, with 9 positions matching TRBD2. Trimming removed 0 bases from V and 2 bases from J; junction bases left unmatched: 9. Per the germline V gene, CDR1 is LGHNA and CDR2 is YSLEER. The CDR3 is 18 amino acids.

This clone is a singleton in its sample. The gene calls are TRBV19 and TRBJ1-2; 7 nucleotides line up with TRBD1. The CDR3 has 15 residues. CDR1 and CDR2 from the germline V gene are LNHDA and SQIVND (reference sequence). Trimming removed 5 bases from V and 4 bases from J; junction bases left unmatched: 10. CDR3 region: CASSSQGNRGYGYTF. The DNA for the CDR3 is TGTGCCAGTAGTTCACAGGGAAACAGGGGCTATGGCTACACCTTC.

The chain recombines TRBV6-2 or TRBV6-3 with TRBJ2-2; 11 bases are shared with TRBD1. Germline CDR1 MNHEY, CDR2 SVGEGT. Trimming cost V 6 bases and J 8 bases; bases outside gene matches: 5. The CDR3 sequence is 14 residues long. CDR3 bases: TGTGCCAGCAGCGGACAGGGGGCGACGGGGGAGCTGTTTTTT. Amino acids: CASSGQGATGELFF.

J is TRBJ2-5 and V is TRBV7-8; 10 positions agree with TRBD2. This CDR3 is built from 15 residues. V was pared by 5 bases and J by 5 bases, with 8 bases of the junction left unmatched. CDR1 is SGHVS, CDR2 FQNEAQ, per germline. The CDR3 DNA reads TGTGCCAGCAGCCCAAAGCGGGGGGGCCCGGAGACCCAGTACTTC. Its translation: CASSPKRGGPETQYF.

The rearrangement uses TRBV5-1 and TRBJ1-2, with 7 bases identical to TRBD1. Unmatched junction bases numbered 6, after V lost 0 bases and J lost 4 bases. The CDR3 is made up of 15 amino acids. Germline V gives CDR1 SGHRS, CDR2 YFSETQ. The CDR3 bases are TGCGCCAGCAGCTTGGGTACAGGGGAAAGCTATGGCTACACCTTC. Residues: CASSLGTGESYGYTF. Using reference TRBV5-1 and TRBJ1-2 for the parts outside the CDR3, the full variable domain is KAGVTQTPRYLIKTRGQQVTLSCSPISGHRSVSWYQQTPGQGLQFLFEYFSETQRNKGNFPGRFSGRQFSNSRSEMNVSTLELGDSALYLCASSLGTGESYGYTFGSGTRLTVV.

This chain uses TRBV7-8 with TRBJ1-5, with 9 nucleotides matching TRBD1. With V trimmed by 6 bases and J by 4 bases, 7 bases remained unmatched. The V gene's germline CDR1 is SGHVS and CDR2 FQNEAQ. This CDR3 spans 15 amino acids. CDR3 amino acids: CASSSDRGRNQPQHF. In DNA, the CDR3 is TGTGCCAGCAGTTCGGACAGGGGCAGGAATCAGCCCCAGCATTTT.

This sequence joins TRBV3-1 (or the pseudogene TRBV3-2) and TRBJ2-1; TRBD1 matches at 9 bases. The germline CDR1 and CDR2 sequences are LGHDT and YNNKEL (reference sequence). The CDR3 is 16 amino acids. The ends lost 7 bases at V and 4 bases at J; junction bases unmatched: 11. The CDR3 nucleotides read TGTGCCAGCACCTCCCGAGGACAGGGGCCATACAATGAGCAGTTCTTC. It yields the protein CASTSRGQGPYNEQFF.

CDR3 protein: CASSFGRDPRGTGELFF. For the CDR3, the DNA is TGTGCCAGCAGTTTTGGGCGGGACCCTCGCGGCACCGGGGAGCTGTTTTTT. The chain recombines TRBV28 with TRBJ2-2; weak D call: TRBD2 (6 bases). The V gene's germline CDR1 is MDHEN and CDR2 SYDVKM. V was cut by 3 bases and J by 4 bases, with 18 bases left in between. This CDR3 has 17 amino acids.

The chain links TRBV19 to TRBJ1-5, with unresolved D. V was pared by 6 bases and J by 5 bases, with 20 bases between. Germline-derived CDR1 and CDR2 are LNHDA and SQIVND (reference sequence). The CDR3 sequence is 16 residues long. CDR3 in amino acids: CASSPNLGPGDQPQHF. The CDR3 nucleotides read TGTGCCAGTAGCCCCAACCTGGGCCCCGGCGATCAGCCCCAGCATTTT.

The rearrangement links TRBV19 to TRBJ1-1, with D perhaps matching TRBD1 (6 bases). The CDR3 is 16 amino acids. Trimming shortened V by 4 bases and J by 3 bases, and 18 bases separated the two germline ends. Germline CDR1 reads LNHDA; CDR2 reads SQIVND (reference sequence). CDR3 sequence reads: CASSSPRQARDTEAFF. CDR3 in DNA: TGTGCCAGTAGTAGTCCCCGACAGGCTCGGGACACTGAAGCTTTCTTT.

The chain is built from TRBV9 and TRBJ2-3; possible D gene TRBD2, 6 bases. Germline loops: CDR1 SGDLS, CDR2 YYNGEE. CDR3 length equals 15 residues. Trimming shortened V by 2 bases and J by 5 bases, and 15 bases separated the two germline ends. The chain's CDR3 is CASSVEGGPKDTQYF. The CDR3 DNA is TGTGCCAGCAGCGTGGAGGGTGGGCCAAAAGATACGCAGTATTTT.

V is TRBV3-1 (or the pseudogene TRBV3-2) and J is TRBJ1-5; a possible D gene is TRBD1 (5 bases). V lost 3 bases to trimming and J lost 1 base, with 10 bases between them. CDR1 is LGHDT and CDR2 is YNNKEL in the germline V gene (reference sequence). This CDR3 region has 15 residues. The CDR3 here is CASSHPGNSNQPQHF. CDR3 bases: TGTGCCAGCAGCCATCCAGGGAACAGCAATCAGCCCCAGCATTTT.

The chain combines TRBV5-1 with TRBJ1-6; D is uncertain. CDR3 length equals 13 residues. Trimming stripped 6 bases from V and 10 bases from J, with 14 bases between. Germline V gene data show CDR1 as SGHRS and CDR2 as YFSETQ. The CDR3 coding sequence is TGCGCCAGCAAGGAGGAGCCAAACTCACCCCTCCACTTT. It encodes CASKEEPNSPLHF. The full variable domain, its missing parts supplied by reference TRBV5-1 and TRBJ1-6, is KAGVTQTPRYLIKTRGQQVTLSCSPISGHRSVSWYQQTPGQGLQFLFEYFSETQRNKGNFPGRFSGRQFSNSRSEMNVSTLELGDSALYLCASKEEPNSPLHFGNGTRLTVT.

This clone has only one observation. The V call is TRBV28, the J call TRBJ1-3, with D tentatively TRBD1 (5 bases). Germline-derived CDR1 and CDR2 are MDHEN and SYDVKM. This CDR3 is built from 14 residues. V was clipped by 4 bases and J by 3 bases, with 10 bases between them. The CDR3 DNA is TGTGCCAGCAGTTCGACAGATGTTGGAAACACCATATATTTT. Protein: CASSSTDVGNTIYF.

This chain connects TRBV11-2 to TRBJ2-1, with TRBD2 matching over 14 bases. Germline V CDR1 and CDR2: SGHAT, FQNNGV. This CDR3 is 18 amino acids long. J was trimmed by 5 bases and V by 5 bases; bases with no gene match: 11. CDR3 in amino acids: CASSLRLAGGRSDNEQFF. The CDR3 nucleotides are TGTGCCAGCAGCCTCCGACTAGCGGGGGGGCGGTCGGACAATGAGCAGTTCTTC. The complete variable domain, with remaining parts taken from reference TRBV11-2 and TRBJ2-1, reads EAGVAQSPRYKIIEKRQSVAFWCNPISGHATLYWYQQILGQGPKLLIQFQNNGVVDDSQLPKDRFSAERLKGVDSTLKIQPAKLEDSAVYLCASSLRLAGGRSDNEQFFGPGTRLTVL.

This CDR3 reads CASSLLGGPSNQPQHF. CDR3 DNA sequence: TGTGCCAGCAGTTTATTAGGGGGTCCCAGCAATCAGCCCCAGCATTTT. This sequence joins TRBV25-1 and TRBJ1-5; possibly TRBD1 for D (6 bases). Germline V gene sequence: CDR1 MGHDK, CDR2 SYGVNS. CDR3 size: 16 residues. The V gene lost 5 bases and the J gene lost 1 base, with 15 bases spanning the gap.

The rearrangement joins TRBV11-3 to TRBJ2-5, with TRBD2 identical over 13 bases. In germline, CDR1 is SGHNT, CDR2 YENEEA. V was clipped by 4 bases and J by 4 bases; unmatched bases: 6. This CDR3 is 16 amino acids long. CDR3 amino acids: CASSSALAGGRETQYF. The CDR3 nucleotides are TGTGCCAGCAGCTCCGCACTAGCGGGGGGGCGAGAGACCCAGTACTTC.

The chain employs TRBV6-5 and TRBJ1-6; D is possibly TRBD1 (5 bases). The V gene's germline CDR1 is MNHEY and CDR2 SVGAGI. V was clipped by 5 bases and J by 6 bases, with 11 bases between them. The CDR3 extends over 14 amino acids. CDR3 coding DNA: TGTGCCAGCAGTAGCCAGGGCGCTAATTCACCCCTCCACTTT. This gives the protein CASSSQGANSPLHF.

The chain joins TRBV18 to TRBJ1-2; D perhaps matches TRBD1 (5 bases). This CDR3 region has 16 residues. Germline-derived CDR1 and CDR2 are KGHSH and LQKENI. V lost 2 bases to trimming and J lost 4 bases, with 17 bases between them. For the CDR3, the DNA is TGTGCCAGCTCACCAGCAGGGCGACAACCGTCCTATGGCTACACCTTC. Encoded protein: CASSPAGRQPSYGYTF.

V is TRBV19 and J is TRBJ2-7; 7 positions match TRBD1. Trimming removed 4 bases from V and 6 bases from J; junction bases left unmatched: 3. The length of the CDR3 is 12 residues. The V gene's germline CDR1 is LNHDA and CDR2 SQIVND (reference sequence). In DNA form, the CDR3 reads TGTGCCAGTAGTACAGGGGGTGGCGAGCAGTACTTC. Amino acids: CASSTGGGEQYF.

The V and J genes are TRBV7-8 and TRBJ2-5; 7 bases match TRBD2. The CDR3 is 14 amino acids. With V trimmed by 2 bases and J by 7 bases, 7 bases remained unmatched. The germline CDR1 and CDR2 sequences are SGHVS and FQNEAQ. CDR3 sequence: CASSLLASGGTQYF. The DNA for the CDR3 is TGTGCCAGCAGCTTATTGGCTAGCGGAGGGACCCAGTACTTC.

This clone was seen only once. The V gene is TRBV11-1, the J gene TRBJ1-6; the D is unclear. Trimming removed 5 bases at V and 10 bases at J, with 12 bases between. Germline V CDR1 and CDR2: SGHAT, FQDESV (reference sequence). This CDR3 contains 13 residues. CDR3: CASSHTEGSPLHF. CDR3 DNA sequence: TGTGCCAGCAGCCACACAGAGGGCTCACCCCTCCACTTT. The full variable domain, rest sourced from reference TRBV11-1 and TRBJ1-6, is EAEVAQSPRYKITEKSQAVAFWCDPISGHATLYWYRQILGQGPELLVQFQDESVVDDSQLPKDRFSAERLKGVDSTLKIQPAELGDSAMYLCASSHTEGSPLHFGNGTRLTVT.

The chain is built from TRBV7-7 and TRBJ2-1; TRBD1 matches 8 bases. The germline V gene encodes CDR1 SSHAT and CDR2 FNYEAQ (reference sequence). With 0 bases clipped from V and 6 bases from J, the junction kept 7 bases outside the gene matches. The CDR3 runs to 16 residues. CDR3 DNA: TGTGCCAGCAGCTTAGCGCGGCAGGGGGCGGGCAATGAGCAGTTCTTC. Translating gives CASSLARQGAGNEQFF.

CDR3 DNA: TGTGCCAGCAGTTTAAGGAGGGATTCACCCCTCCACTTT. It yields the protein CASSLRRDSPLHF. The V and J genes are TRBV28 and TRBJ1-6; D remains unclear. Germline CDR1 is MDHEN and CDR2 is SYDVKM. V lost 2 bases, J lost 8 bases, and 7 bases lay in between. The CDR3 runs to 13 residues.

The chain combines TRBV29-1 with TRBJ1-3; D ambiguous. Germline CDR1 is SQVTM and CDR2 is ANQGSEA. There are 12 residues in the CDR3. Trimming shortened V by 7 bases and J by 0 bases, and 7 bases separated the two germline ends. CDR3 in DNA: TGCAGCGGAGGAACCTCTGGAAACACCATATATTTT. Translating gives CSGGTSGNTIYF. Looking up the rest from reference TRBV29-1 and TRBJ1-3 gives the full variable domain: SAVISQKPSRDICQRGTSLTIQCQVDSQVTMMFWYRQQPGQSLTLIATANQGSEATYESGFVIDKFPISRPNLTFSTLTVSNMSPEDSSIYLCSGGTSGNTIYFGEGSWLTVV.

This clone was counted only a few times. This chain connects TRBV9 to TRBJ1-2, with TRBD1 matching over 8 bases. Germline V gene data show CDR1 as SGDLS and CDR2 as YYNGEE. V shed 3 bases and J 0 bases; nucleotides not matched to a gene: 7. The CDR3 consists of 16 residues. The CDR3 coding sequence is TGTGCCAGCAGCGGAGACAGGGGTACAGCTAACTATGGCTACACCTTC. The encoded protein is CASSGDRGTANYGYTF. The whole variable domain, remainder taken from reference TRBV9 and TRBJ1-2, is DSGVTQTPKHLITATGQRVTLRCSPRSGDLSVYWYQQSLDQGLQFLIQYYNGEERAKGNILERFSAQQFPDLHSELNLSSLELGDSALYFCASSGDRGTANYGYTFGSGTRLTVV.